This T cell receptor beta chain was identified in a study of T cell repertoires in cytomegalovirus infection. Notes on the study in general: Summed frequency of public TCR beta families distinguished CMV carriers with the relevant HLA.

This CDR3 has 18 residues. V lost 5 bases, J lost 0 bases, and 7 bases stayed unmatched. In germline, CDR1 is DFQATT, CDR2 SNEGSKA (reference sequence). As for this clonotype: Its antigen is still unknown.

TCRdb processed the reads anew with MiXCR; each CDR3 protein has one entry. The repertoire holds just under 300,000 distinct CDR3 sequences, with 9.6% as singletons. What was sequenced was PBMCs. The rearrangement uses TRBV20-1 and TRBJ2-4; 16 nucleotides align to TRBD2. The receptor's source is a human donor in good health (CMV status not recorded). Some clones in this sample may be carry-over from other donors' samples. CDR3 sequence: CSAWGLAGGGIAKNIQYF. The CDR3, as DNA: TGCAGTGCTTGGGGACTAGCGGGGGGGGGAATAGCCAAAAACATTCAGTACTTC.